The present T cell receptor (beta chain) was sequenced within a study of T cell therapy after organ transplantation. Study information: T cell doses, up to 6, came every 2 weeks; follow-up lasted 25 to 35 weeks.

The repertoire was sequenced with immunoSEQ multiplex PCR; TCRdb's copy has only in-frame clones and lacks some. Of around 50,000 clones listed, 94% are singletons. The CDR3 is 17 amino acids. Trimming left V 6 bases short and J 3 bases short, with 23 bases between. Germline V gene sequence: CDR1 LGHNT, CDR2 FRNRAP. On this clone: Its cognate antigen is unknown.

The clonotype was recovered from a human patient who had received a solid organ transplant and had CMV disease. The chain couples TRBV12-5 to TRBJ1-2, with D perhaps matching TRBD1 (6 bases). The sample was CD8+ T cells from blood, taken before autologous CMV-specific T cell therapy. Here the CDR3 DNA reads TGTGCTAGTGGCCCTCCCAAGCGACAGGAAATGGACTATGGCTACACCTTC. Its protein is CASGPPKRQEMDYGYTF. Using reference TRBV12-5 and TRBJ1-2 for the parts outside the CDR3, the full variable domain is DARVTQTPRHKVTEMGQEVTMRCQPILGHNTVFWYRQTMMQGLELLAYFRNRAPLDDSGMPKDRFSAEMPDATLATLKIQPSEPRDSAVYFCASGPPKRQEMDYGYTFGSGTRLTVV.